A single sample gave rise to the 16 T cell receptor beta chains below, sequenced in a study of blood T cell repertoires in COVID-19. Clones were sequenced by immunoSEQ multiplex PCR, and TCRdb holds only the in-frame ones, with some missing. This sample carries about 140,000 clones, about 91% of them seen once, and the ten largest clones take approximately 0.95%. Specimen: peripheral blood. Every receptor here comes from a woman aged 50 to 60 with acute or convalescent COVID-19.

This rearrangement joins TRBV7-6 to TRBJ2-3, with D tentatively TRBD1 (5 bases). Between the trimmed V and J ends, which lost 2 bases and 2 bases, there was a span of 11 bases. CDR1 is SGHVS and CDR2 is FNYEAQ in the germline V gene. The CDR3 covers 15 residues. Written as DNA, the CDR3 is TGTGCCAGCAGCTTACGCTTGACAGACACAGATACGCAGTATTTT. Its protein product is CASSLRLTDTDTQYF.

V and J are TRBV7-3 and TRBJ2-2, with TRBD2 as a possible D gene (7 bases). The CDR3 contains 16 residues. With 2 bases removed from V and 1 base from J, the gap between germline ends came to 11 bases. In germline, CDR1 is SGHTA, CDR2 FQGTGA. The CDR3 DNA reads TGTGCCAGCAGCTTACCGGGGGGCCTGAACACCGGGGAGCTGTTTTTT. Encoded protein: CASSLPGGLNTGELFF.

The J gene is TRBJ1-1, the V gene TRBV20-1; 9 bases match TRBD1. Looked up from germline, CDR1 is DFQATT and CDR2 is SNEGSKA (reference sequence). V trimming: 6 bases; J trimming: 9 bases; junction bases outside the gene matches: 5. The CDR3 sequence is 11 residues long. The chain's CDR3 is CSAGQGEKAFF. In nucleotides, the CDR3 is TGCAGTGCGGGACAGGGAGAGAAAGCTTTCTTT.

The J gene is TRBJ2-1, the V gene TRBV10-1, with 7 bases lining up with TRBD1. The J segment lost 7 bases and the V segment lost 6 bases, leaving 9 bases of the junction unmatched. Germline V lookup: CDR1 WNHNN, CDR2 SYGVQD (reference sequence). The CDR3 is 14 residues long. Here the CDR3 DNA reads TGCGCCAGCAGCCCGGGACAGTCACCGAATGAGCAGTTCTTC. This codes for CASSPGQSPNEQFF.

The chain is built from TRBV19 and TRBJ1-3, with 7 bases lining up with TRBD1. The CDR3 is 17 amino acids. Germline assignment: CDR1 LNHDA and CDR2 SQIVND (reference sequence). V was pared by 6 bases and J by 3 bases, with 14 bases of the junction left unmatched. CDR3 nucleotide sequence: TGTGCCAGTAGAGAACAGGGGCGAGGTAGGAATGGAAACACCATATATTTT. Translating gives CASREQGRGRNGNTIYF. Supplemented by reference TRBV19 and TRBJ1-3, the full variable domain reads DGGITQSPKYLFRKEGQNVTLSCEQNLNHDAMYWYRQDPGQGLRLIYYSQIVNDFQKGDIAEGYSVSREKKESFPLTVTSAQKNPTAFYLCASREQGRGRNGNTIYFGEGSWLTVV.

This clone was counted ten times or more. The chain has TRBV19 and TRBJ1-2; D possibly corresponds to TRBD1 (6 bases). Germline V gene data show CDR1 as LNHDA and CDR2 as SQIVND (reference sequence). V was pared by 3 bases and J by 5 bases, with 13 bases between. This CDR3 has 14 amino acids. CDR3 loop: CASSMSRGEYGYTF. CDR3 in DNA: TGTGCCAGTAGTATGAGCAGGGGAGAATATGGCTACACCTTC.

The chain couples TRBV5-1 to TRBJ1-1; a possible D gene is TRBD1 (6 bases). The CDR3 covers 16 residues. In germline, CDR1 is SGHRS, CDR2 YFSETQ. Between the trimmed V and J ends, which lost 4 bases and 4 bases, there was a span of 20 bases. This chain's CDR3 is CASSGVTGGGGTEAFF. CDR3 in DNA: TGCGCCAGCAGCGGGGTGACGGGGGGCGGAGGCACTGAAGCTTTCTTT.

The V and J genes are TRBV9 and TRBJ1-1; no firm D call. V gave up 2 bases and J gave up 0 bases, with 5 bases separating them. This CDR3 is built from 13 residues. In germline, CDR1 is SGDLS, CDR2 YYNGEE. Here the CDR3 reads CASSVWLNTEAFF. The CDR3 coding sequence is TGTGCCAGCAGCGTTTGGCTGAACACTGAAGCTTTCTTT.

The CDR3 DNA follows: TGTGCCAGCAGGGACAGGGGGGGGAGGTATGGCTACACCTTC. Translating it yields CASRDRGGRYGYTF. The chain recombines TRBV27 with TRBJ1-2; TRBD1 matches at 10 bases. Germline V lookup: CDR1 MNHEY, CDR2 SMNVEV (reference sequence). CDR3 length equals 14 residues. The V and J ends lost 6 bases and 5 bases, in that order; junction bases with no gene match: 6.

The chain links TRBV7-2 to TRBJ1-1, with 7 bases aligning to TRBD1. Germline CDR1 SGHTA, CDR2 FQGNSA. The CDR3 runs to 14 residues. Trimming took 3 bases from V and 0 from J; bases not matched to a gene: 1. The CDR3 sequence is CASSFGQVNTEAFF. The CDR3 DNA reads TGTGCCAGCAGCTTTGGACAGGTGAACACTGAAGCTTTCTTT.

The rearrangement uses TRBV6-5 and TRBJ1-1; D is perhaps TRBD1 (5 bases). Trimming took off 6 bases at V and 1 base at J, with 15 bases between the two ends. Germline CDR1 reads MNHEY; CDR2 reads SVGAGI. CDR3 size: 15 residues. CDR3 in amino acids: CASRPTGDGNTEAFF. In DNA, the CDR3 is TGTGCCAGCAGACCCACAGGCGATGGGAACACTGAAGCTTTCTTT.

CDR3 nucleotides: TGTGCCAGTAGGATAACGGACAGGGTGATAAGCAATCAGCCCCAGCATTTT. Its translation: CASRITDRVISNQPQHF. This chain joins TRBV19 and TRBJ1-5, with 8 bases aligning to TRBD1. The CDR3 has 17 residues. With V trimmed by 6 bases and J by 1 base, 11 bases remained unmatched. Germline V gene lookup returns CDR1 LNHDA and CDR2 SQIVND (reference sequence).

The chain uses TRBV4-1 and TRBJ2-2; TRBD2 matches at 11 bases. The length of the CDR3 is 20 residues. Germline assignment: CDR1 MGHRA and CDR2 YSYEKL. The junction had 14 bases not matched to a gene; V was cut back by 4 bases and J by 1 base. The CDR3: CASSPELDLAGGLNTGELFF. CDR3 nucleotide sequence: TGCGCCAGCAGCCCCGAATTGGACCTAGCGGGGGGCCTGAACACCGGGGAGCTGTTTTTT.

This rearrangement joins TRBV6-6 to TRBJ1-1; maybe TRBD1 (5 bases). Germline CDR1 reads MNHNY; CDR2 reads SVGAGI (reference sequence). Trimming removed 6 bases at V and 8 bases at J, with 16 bases between. The CDR3 is made up of 13 amino acids. The CDR3 DNA reads TGTGCCAGCAGCCCGGGGGGGTCCATAGAAGCTTTCTTT. This encodes CASSPGGSIEAFF.

V is TRBV4-1 and J is TRBJ2-1; 9 bases align to TRBD1. Looked up from germline, CDR1 is MGHRA and CDR2 is YSYEKL. J was trimmed by 1 base and V by 0 bases; bases with no gene match: 10. CDR3 length equals 19 residues. CDR3 DNA: TGCGCCAGCAGCCAAGATCGGGTAAGGACAGGGGAGTCCTACAATGAGCAGTTCTTC. This codes for CASSQDRVRTGESYNEQFF.

The rearrangement links TRBV7-7 to TRBJ2-5, with D possibly being TRBD1 (6 bases). Trimming removed 1 base from V and 4 bases from J, with 10 bases in between. The CDR3 has 14 amino acids. Germline V gives CDR1 SSHAT, CDR2 FNYEAQ (reference sequence). CDR3 loop: CASSLVAGVETQYF. In DNA, the CDR3 is TGTGCCAGCAGCTTAGTTGCAGGGGTAGAGACCCAGTACTTC.